These T cell receptor beta chains were read from a single sample in a study of blood T cell repertoires in COVID-19. Assay: immunoSEQ multiplex PCR; the TCRdb copy retains only in-frame clones and omits some. The table lists roughly 330,000 clones, 70% to 90% of them singletons. Input material: PBMCs or T cells enriched from blood (not recorded which). These receptors came from a woman aged 18-29 years who had recovered from COVID-19. The CDR3 runs from the conserved cysteine through the conserved F or W. D genes are given only for firm matches. Expanded clones get a size class; other rows say once, few or many, or leave the size out.

TRBJ2-3 | - | TRBV7-9 | - | CASSTQGQDTQYF | TGTGCCAGCAGCACACAGGGTCAAGATACGCAGTATTTT
TRBJ1-2 | - | TRBV3-1/TRBV3-2 | - | CASTAEGSYGYTF | TGTGCCAGCACCGCAGAGGGTAGCTATGGCTACACCTTC
TRBJ2-2 | - | TRBV27 | - | CASSLSWQGGTGELFF | TGTGCCAGCAGTTTATCGTGGCAGGGTGGCACCGGGGAGCTGTTTTTT
TRBJ1-2 | - | TRBV9 | - | CASSIGDPRFSGYTF | TGTGCCAGCTCTATAGGTGACCCCCGCTTTAGCGGCTACACCTTC
TRBJ2-3 | few | TRBV11-2 | TRBD2 | CASSSLAGGPDTQYF | TGTGCCAGCAGTAGCCTCGCGGGAGGCCCCGATACGCAGTATTTT
TRBJ2-3 | - | TRBV19 | TRBD1 | CASTSRAGGTTDTQYF | TGTGCCAGTACCTCTCGGGCAGGGGGCACCACAGATACGCAGTATTTT
TRBJ2-5 | few | TRBV7-9 | - | CASSPPGRGLQGKETQYF | TGTGCCAGCAGCCCCCCCGGTCGTGGCTTACAGGGAAAAGAGACCCAGTACTTC
TRBJ1-5 | - | TRBV19 | TRBD1 | CASSIGGRTGSKQPQHF | TGTGCCAGTAGTATAGGGGGGCGGACAGGGTCGAAACAGCCCCAGCATTTT
TRBJ2-3 | - | TRBV10-1 | TRBD1 | CASSWGQGFSDTQYF | TGCGCCAGCAGTTGGGGACAGGGGTTCTCAGATACGCAGTATTTT
TRBJ2-1 | - | TRBV4-1 | TRBD2 | CASSHPNSGSSYNEQFF | TGCGCCAGCAGCCATCCCAATAGCGGGAGCTCCTACAATGAGCAGTTCTTC
TRBJ1-1 | - | TRBV10-3 | - | CAISDPGDTEAFF | TGTGCCATCAGTGATCCGGGGGACACTGAAGCTTTCTTT
TRBJ2-7 | - | TRBV28 | TRBD1 | CASSSGGTGVDEQYF | TGTGCCAGCAGTTCAGGAGGGACAGGGGTGGACGAGCAGTACTTC
TRBJ2-1 | - | TRBV24-1 | TRBD1 | CATSPGQGANEQFF | TGTGCCACCAGTCCGGGACAGGGGGCCAATGAGCAGTTCTTC
TRBJ1-4 | - | TRBV4-1 | - | CASSRSRGRINEKLFF | TGCGCCAGCAGCCGATCCAGGGGACGTATCAACGAAAAACTGTTTTTT
TRBJ1-4 | - | TRBV4-2 | - | CASSQMTGVNEKLFF | TGTGCCAGCAGCCAAATGACGGGGGTTAATGAAAAACTGTTTTTT
TRBJ1-2 | - | TRBV3-1/TRBV3-2 | TRBD1 | CASSPRQGSYGYTF | TGTGCCAGCAGCCCACGACAGGGGAGCTATGGCTACACCTTC
TRBJ2-3 | - | TRBV5-5 | - | CASSPGAGGTDTQYF | TGTGCCAGCAGCCCAGGAGCAGGGGGCACAGATACGCAGTATTTT
TRBJ2-3 | - | TRBV5-4 | TRBD2 | CASSVSGVPDTQYF | TGTGCCAGCAGCGTAAGCGGGGTCCCAGATACGCAGTATTTT
TRBJ2-7 | - | TRBV30 | TRBD1 | CAWWDREGPEQYF | TGTGCCTGGTGGGACAGGGAGGGGCCCGAGCAGTACTTC
TRBJ1-4 | - | TRBV30 | - | CAWSARGVNEKLFF | TGTGCCTGGAGCGCAAGGGGTGTTAATGAAAAACTGTTTTTT
TRBJ2-2 | - | TRBV9 | - | CASSVAGGGELFF | TGTGCCAGCAGCGTAGCTGGCGGCGGGGAGCTGTTTTTT
TRBJ1-5 | few | TRBV19 | TRBD1 | CASGWGQGLQPQHF | TGTGCCAGTGGTTGGGGACAGGGGTTACAGCCCCAGCATTTT
TRBJ1-1 | - | TRBV18 | - | CASSPPRDTEAFF | TGTGCCAGCTCACCACCGAGAGACACTGAAGCTTTCTTT
TRBJ1-4 | once | TRBV7-9 | - | CASSLAGQGNEKLFF | TGTGCCAGCAGCTTAGCGGGGCAGGGGAATGAAAAACTGTTTTTT
TRBJ2-6 | - | TRBV18 | - | CASSSGGAGANVLTF | TGTGCCAGCTCCTCAGGAGGGGCCGGGGCCAACGTCCTGACTTTC
TRBJ1-3 | - | TRBV13 | - | CASSPRRAGNTIYF | TGTGCCAGCAGCCCAAGGAGGGCTGGAAACACCATATATTTT
TRBJ2-7 | - | TRBV9 | TRBD1 | CASSAGQVSYEQYF | TGTGCCAGCAGCGCCGGACAGGTCTCCTACGAGCAGTACTTC
TRBJ1-2 | - | TRBV6-5 | - | CASSYRGGYTF | TGTGCCAGCAGTTATAGGGGTGGCTACACCTTC
TRBJ2-3 | - | TRBV27 | - | CASSPIDRLHTDTQYF | TGTGCCAGCAGCCCGATCGACAGGTTACACACAGATACGCAGTATTTT
TRBJ1-1 | - | TRBV28 | - | CASSLLPGTEAFF | TGTGCCAGCAGTTTACTCCCGGGGACTGAAGCTTTCTTT
TRBJ1-5 | - | TRBV19 | - | CASSMGHSNQPQHF | TGTGCCAGTAGTATGGGACATAGCAATCAGCCCCAGCATTTT
TRBJ1-1 | - | TRBV18 | - | CASSPPSGGNTEAFF | TGTGCCAGCTCACCACCGTCGGGTGGAAACACTGAAGCTTTCTTT
TRBJ2-4 | - | TRBV19 | - | CASSIADLLPGIRSRCMNIQYF | TGTGCCAGTAGTATAGCAGATCTCCTTCCCGGAATAAGATCGAGGTGTATGAACATTCAGTACTTC